The 26 T cell receptor beta chains presented below share a single source sample, sequenced in a study of memory CD4+ T cells and cytomegalovirus serostatus. The sort gate was single viable CD3+CD4+CD8-CD45RO+ cells for memory CD4+ T cells. The assay was immunoSEQ multiplex PCR, and TCRdb's table has in-frame clones only and misses some. The repertoire has roughly 76,000 clones, roughly 78% of them found once; the top ten carry about 2.5%. The sequenced sample was memory CD4+ T cells from blood. Receptors originate from an adult in good health and CMV-seropositive.

The chain carries TRBV30 and TRBJ2-1, with 7 bases lining up with TRBD2. Germline CDR1 and CDR2: GTSNPN and SVGIG (reference sequence). The J segment lost 12 bases and the V segment lost 5 bases, leaving 10 bases of the junction unmatched. This CDR3 contains 12 residues. DNA of the CDR3: TGTGCCTGGCGCCGATCTCCGGGGGGGCAGTTCTTC. This translates into CAWRRSPGGQFF. The full variable domain, its missing parts supplied by reference TRBV30 and TRBJ2-1, is SQTIHQWPATLVQPVGSPLSLECTVEGTSNPNLYWYRQAAGRGLQLLFYSVGIGQISSEVPQNLSASRPQDRQFILSSKKLLLSDSGFYLCAWRRSPGGQFFGPGTRLTVL.

The chain recombines TRBV6-5 with TRBJ1-4, with 7 bases fitting TRBD1. Germline V gene lookup returns CDR1 MNHEY and CDR2 SVGAGI. Trimming took 2 bases from V and 6 from J; bases not matched to a gene: 3. The CDR3 sequence is 14 residues long. The CDR3 DNA is TGTGCCAGCAGTTACACCGGACAGGATGAAAAACTGTTTTTT. Amino acid sequence: CASSYTGQDEKLFF.

The rearrangement uses TRBV19 and TRBJ1-4; TRBD1 is a possible D gene (6 bases). The CDR3 extends over 15 amino acids. V dropped 5 bases and J dropped 2 bases, with 12 bases sitting between them. Germline CDR1 reads LNHDA; CDR2 reads SQIVND (reference sequence). DNA of the CDR3: TGTGCCAGTAGTGGCAGGGGTAGGACTAATGAAAAACTGTTTTTT. Its protein is CASSGRGRTNEKLFF. The whole variable domain, filled in from reference TRBV19 and TRBJ1-4, reads DGGITQSPKYLFRKEGQNVTLSCEQNLNHDAMYWYRQDPGQGLRLIYYSQIVNDFQKGDIAEGYSVSREKKESFPLTVTSAQKNPTAFYLCASSGRGRTNEKLFFGSGTQLSVL.

This sequence joins TRBV6-6 and TRBJ2-7; possible D gene TRBD2, 7 bases. Germline CDR1 is MNHNY and CDR2 is SVGAGI (reference sequence). The CDR3 is made up of 15 amino acids. The V gene lost 2 bases and the J gene lost 7 bases, with 18 bases spanning the gap. CDR3 protein: CASSYPMGGAKEQYF. Here the CDR3 DNA reads TGTGCCAGCAGTTACCCGATGGGGGGGGCCAAAGAGCAGTACTTC.

The chain carries TRBV4-2 and TRBJ2-3; D is undetermined. The CDR3 is 12 amino acids. CDR1 LGHNA and CDR2 YNFKEQ come from the germline V gene. Trimming stripped 4 bases from V and 6 bases from J, with 8 bases between. CDR3 nucleotide sequence: TGTGCCAGCAGCCTACTTTCTGATACGCAGTATTTT. Its translation: CASSLLSDTQYF.

The chain combines TRBV15 with TRBJ2-1, with TRBD2 matching over 8 bases. Germline-derived CDR1 and CDR2 are LNHNV and YYDKDF (reference sequence). With 0 bases clipped from V and 5 bases from J, the junction kept 6 bases outside the gene matches. This CDR3 contains 16 residues. The CDR3 DNA reads as TGTGCCACCAGCAGAGATCTGGGCGGGGGGAACAATGAGCAGTTCTTC. The encoded protein is CATSRDLGGGNNEQFF.

The CDR3 nucleotides are TGTGCCAGTAGTTTAGGCGGGGTCTACAATGAGCAGTTCTTC. Translation gives CASSLGGVYNEQFF. The V call is TRBV19, the J call TRBJ2-1; weak D call: TRBD2 (6 bases). This CDR3 is 14 amino acids long. V was shortened by 5 bases and J by 3 bases, with 11 bases between the two germline ends. The germline V gene encodes CDR1 LNHDA and CDR2 SQIVND (reference sequence).

This chain connects TRBV7-2 to TRBJ1-2; tentative D call: TRBD1 (5 bases). V lost 3 bases, J lost 5 bases, and 10 bases lay in between. The CDR3 is made up of 13 amino acids. Germline CDR1 is SGHTA and CDR2 is FQGNSA. The DNA of the CDR3 is TGTGCCAGCAGCTTTGAGGGACTATATGGCTACACCTTC. Protein sequence: CASSFEGLYGYTF.

The chain joins TRBV7-2 to TRBJ1-3; D is unclear. Trimming shortened V by 1 base and J by 0 bases, and 10 bases separated the two germline ends. The V gene's germline CDR1 is SGHTA and CDR2 FQGNSA. The CDR3 runs 16 residues. CDR3 in amino acids: CASSLGWQPSGNTIYF. CDR3 nucleotide sequence: TGTGCCAGCAGCTTAGGTTGGCAGCCCTCTGGAAACACCATATATTTT.

Here the CDR3 DNA reads TGCGCCAGCAGCCAAGATTGGGGCCCCGGGACAGGGCCCTACAATGAGCAGTTCTTC. It is translated as CASSQDWGPGTGPYNEQFF. The chain uses TRBV4-3 and TRBJ2-1, with 9 bases fitting TRBD1. The V gene end was trimmed by 0 bases and the J gene end by 2 bases; junction bases not matched to a gene: 11. CDR3 length equals 19 residues. The germline V gene has CDR1 LGHNA and CDR2 YSLEER.

The chain has TRBV4-2 and TRBJ1-1; perhaps TRBD1 as D (5 bases). The CDR3 contains 14 residues. The V and J ends lost 3 bases and 1 base respectively, with 9 bases between them. CDR1 is LGHNA, CDR2 YNFKEQ, per germline. CDR3 sequence reads: CASSQGGSNTEAFF. In DNA form, the CDR3 reads TGTGCCAGCAGCCAGGGGGGTTCGAACACTGAAGCTTTCTTT.

This clone has a handful of counts. The rearrangement links TRBV6-1 to TRBJ1-2; 9 bases are shared with TRBD1. This CDR3 has 17 residues. The ends lost 2 bases at V and 4 bases at J; junction bases unmatched: 11. Germline loops: CDR1 MNHNS, CDR2 SASEGT. The DNA for the CDR3 is TGTGCCAGCAGTGAAACCTACGGGACAGGGAACCCCTATGGCTACACCTTC. It specifies CASSETYGTGNPYGYTF.

This clone has only one observation. The rearrangement uses TRBV7-6 and TRBJ2-7; 7 positions match TRBD2. The CDR3 covers 15 residues. V gave up 0 bases and J gave up 2 bases; unmatched junction bases: 4. The germline gives CDR1 SGHVS, CDR2 FNYEAQ. CDR3 sequence (DNA): TGTGCCAGCAGCTTAGCGGGGGGGGAGCCCTACGAGCAGTACTTC. It codes for CASSLAGGEPYEQYF.

This clone was found once. The chain is built from TRBV6-4 and TRBJ2-5; 10 nucleotides line up with TRBD2. The V gene end was trimmed by 6 bases and the J gene end by 5 bases; junction bases not matched to a gene: 9. CDR1 and CDR2 from the germline V gene are MRHNA and SNTAGT. The CDR3 covers 15 residues. The CDR3 region has the DNA TGTGCCAGCAGCCGAGAGCGGGGGGGCCCGGAGACCCAGTACTTC. Its translation is CASSRERGGPETQYF.

The chain links TRBV2 to TRBJ1-6; D not resolved. The germline V gene encodes CDR1 SNHLY and CDR2 FYNNEI. This CDR3 is 15 amino acids long. The V gene lost 7 bases and the J gene lost 5 bases, with 15 bases spanning the gap. In DNA, the CDR3 is TGTGCCAGCAAGTCGATAGATGGTGATAATTCACCCCTCCACTTT. It encodes CASKSIDGDNSPLHF.

This chain links TRBV7-9 with TRBJ1-6; D remains unclear. Germline CDR1 reads SEHNR; CDR2 reads FQNEAQ (reference sequence). With 7 bases removed from V and 7 bases from J, the gap between germline ends came to 14 bases. This CDR3 region has 14 residues. The CDR3 spells CASNDRVPNSPLHF. DNA for the CDR3: TGTGCCAGCAACGACCGGGTTCCAAATTCACCCCTCCACTTT.

The chain uses TRBV29-1 and TRBJ2-5; D gene ambiguous. V dropped 4 bases and J dropped 5 bases, with 17 bases sitting between them. Germline values: CDR1 SQVTM, CDR2 ANQGSEA. This CDR3 spans 14 amino acids. CDR3 loop: CSVGFGGPSETQYF. CDR3 bases: TGCAGCGTTGGTTTTGGCGGCCCCTCGGAGACCCAGTACTTC.

The CDR3 region is CASSVRTGANYGYTF. The CDR3 bases are TGTGCCAGCAGTGTCCGAACAGGGGCGAACTATGGCTACACCTTC. The V and J genes are TRBV2 and TRBJ1-2, with 7 bases fitting TRBD1. This CDR3 spans 15 amino acids. Germline V gene lookup returns CDR1 SNHLY and CDR2 FYNNEI. After removal of 4 bases from V and 2 bases from J, the junction contained 7 bases not matched to a gene.

This clone was picked up a small number of times. The same CDR3 also results from other DNA sequences found in this sample. The chain links TRBV5-6 to TRBJ1-2, with D unresolved. The CDR3 length is 13 residues. V shed 0 bases and J shed 2 bases, with 5 bases lying between them. Germline CDR1 reads SGHDT; CDR2 reads YYEEEE. CDR3 protein: CASSLGGNYGYTF. The CDR3 nucleotides read TGTGCCAGCAGCTTGGGAGGGAACTATGGCTACACCTTC.

The chain has TRBV29-1 and TRBJ2-5; 13 bases are shared with TRBD2. The germline V gene encodes CDR1 SQVTM and CDR2 ANQGSEA. The CDR3 length is 15 residues. V dropped 3 bases and J dropped 5; count of bases not matched to a gene: 6. The CDR3 DNA sequence: TGCAGCGTTGATAGACTAGCGGGAGGTTCGGAGACCCAGTACTTC. This encodes CSVDRLAGGSETQYF.

The chain uses TRBV2 and TRBJ2-7, with D possibly TRBD2 on 5 matching bases. CDR1 is SNHLY and CDR2 is FYNNEI in the germline V gene. V was trimmed by 4 bases and J by 4 bases, leaving 17 bases between them. The CDR3 is made up of 15 amino acids. The CDR3 sequence is CASSGYLRGGYEQYF. In DNA, the CDR3 is TGTGCCAGCAGTGGCTACCTACGCGGCGGGTACGAGCAGTACTTC.

A few counts support this clone. V is TRBV9 and J is TRBJ2-2, with 12 bases identical to TRBD2. V shed 2 bases, J shed 9 bases, and the junction held 5 bases outside the gene matches. The CDR3 spans 15 residues. Germline loops: CDR1 SGDLS, CDR2 YYNGEE. The CDR3 loop is CASSVDLAGGRELFF. CDR3 in DNA: TGTGCCAGCAGCGTTGATCTAGCGGGAGGGCGGGAGCTGTTTTTT.

This chain connects TRBV28 to TRBJ1-5; 7 nucleotides align to TRBD1. Unmatched junction bases numbered 10, after V lost 11 bases and J lost 0 bases. From germline, CDR1 is MDHEN and CDR2 SYDVKM. The CDR3 loop spans 15 amino acids. CDR3 sequence: CAARAGTDSNQPQHF. As DNA, the CDR3 is TGTGCCGCCCGAGCCGGGACAGATAGCAATCAGCCCCAGCATTTT.

CDR3: CASGDPRRWGSNQPQHF. The CDR3 DNA reads as TGTGCCAGCGGGGACCCCCGCCGCTGGGGTAGCAATCAGCCCCAGCATTTT. The chain is built from TRBV28 and TRBJ1-5; tentative D call: TRBD1 (5 bases). CDR1 and CDR2 from the germline V gene are MDHEN and SYDVKM. Trimming took off 8 bases at V and 0 bases at J, with 20 bases between the two ends. This CDR3 has 17 residues.

This clone was recorded once. This rearrangement joins TRBV11-2 to TRBJ2-7, with 8 positions matching TRBD1. Germline loops: CDR1 SGHAT, CDR2 FQNNGV. This CDR3 comprises 18 residues. V trimming: 7 bases; J trimming: 6 bases; junction bases outside the gene matches: 23. CDR3 in DNA: TGTGCCAGCACTCCCAGGGGGCGTGGGACTCGGATCGGGCTCGAGCAGTACTTC. It is translated as CASTPRGRGTRIGLEQYF.

The chain is built from TRBV19 and TRBJ1-2; maybe TRBD1 (5 bases). V shed 5 bases and J shed 4 bases, with 17 bases lying between them. Germline V gene lookup returns CDR1 LNHDA and CDR2 SQIVND (reference sequence). The CDR3 runs to 15 residues. CDR3 region: CASSPQGGRGYGYTF. The CDR3 DNA reads as TGTGCCAGTAGTCCGCAGGGAGGGCGAGGCTATGGCTACACCTTC.